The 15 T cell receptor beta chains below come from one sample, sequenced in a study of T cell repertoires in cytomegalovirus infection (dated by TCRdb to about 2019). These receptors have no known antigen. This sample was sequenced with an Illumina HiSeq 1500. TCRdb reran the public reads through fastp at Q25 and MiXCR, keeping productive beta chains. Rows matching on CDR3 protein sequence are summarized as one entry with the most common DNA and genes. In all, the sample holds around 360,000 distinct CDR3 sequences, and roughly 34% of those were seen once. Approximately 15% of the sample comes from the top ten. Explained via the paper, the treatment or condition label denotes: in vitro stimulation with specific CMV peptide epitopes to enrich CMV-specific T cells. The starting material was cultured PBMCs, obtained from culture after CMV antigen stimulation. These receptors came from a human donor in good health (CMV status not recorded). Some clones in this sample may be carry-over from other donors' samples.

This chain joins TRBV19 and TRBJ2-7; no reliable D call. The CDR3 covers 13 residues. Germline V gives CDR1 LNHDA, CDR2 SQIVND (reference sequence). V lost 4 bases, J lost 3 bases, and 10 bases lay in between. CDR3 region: CASSSSFRYEQYF. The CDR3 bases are TGTGCCAGTAGTAGTAGCTTCCGCTACGAGCAGTACTTC.

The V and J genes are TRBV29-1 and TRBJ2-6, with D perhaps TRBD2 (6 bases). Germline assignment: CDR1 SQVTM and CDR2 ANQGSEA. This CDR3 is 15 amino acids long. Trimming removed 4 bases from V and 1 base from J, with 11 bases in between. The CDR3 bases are TGCAGCGTTGCCCGTGGGGGGTCTGGGGCCAACGTCCTGACTTTC. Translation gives CSVARGGSGANVLTF. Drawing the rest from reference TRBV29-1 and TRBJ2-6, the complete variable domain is SAVISQKPSRDICQRGTSLTIQCQVDSQVTMMFWYRQQPGQSLTLIATANQGSEATYESGFVIDKFPISRPNLTFSTLTVSNMSPEDSSIYLCSVARGGSGANVLTFGAGSRLTVL.

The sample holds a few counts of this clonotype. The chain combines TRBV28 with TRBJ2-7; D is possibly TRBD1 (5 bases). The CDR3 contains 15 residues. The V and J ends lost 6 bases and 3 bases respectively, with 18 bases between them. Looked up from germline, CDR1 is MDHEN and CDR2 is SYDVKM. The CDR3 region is CASSRSQDRSYEQYF. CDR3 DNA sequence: TGTGCCAGCAGCCGGTCACAGGACCGAAGCTACGAGCAGTACTTC.

CDR3 protein: CASSLNSPSAWVSAEGGDTQYF. The CDR3 DNA sequence: TGTGCCAGCAGCTTAAACTCCCCGTCCGCTTGGGTTTCAGCGGAGGGGGGAGATACGCAGTATTTT. The chain has TRBV11-3 and TRBJ2-3; D may correspond to TRBD1 or TRBD2 (6 bases each). Germline lookup yields CDR1 SGHNT and CDR2 YENEEA. The V end lost 2 bases, the J end lost 5 bases, and 35 bases lay between the germline ends. The length of the CDR3 is 22 residues.

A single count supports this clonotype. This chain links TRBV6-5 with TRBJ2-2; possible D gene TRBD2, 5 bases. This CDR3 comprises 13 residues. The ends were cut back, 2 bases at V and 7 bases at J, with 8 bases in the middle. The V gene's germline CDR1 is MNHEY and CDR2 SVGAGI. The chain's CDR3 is CASSYGRSGELFF. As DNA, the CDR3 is TGTGCCAGCAGTTACGGGAGAAGCGGGGAGCTGTTTTTT.

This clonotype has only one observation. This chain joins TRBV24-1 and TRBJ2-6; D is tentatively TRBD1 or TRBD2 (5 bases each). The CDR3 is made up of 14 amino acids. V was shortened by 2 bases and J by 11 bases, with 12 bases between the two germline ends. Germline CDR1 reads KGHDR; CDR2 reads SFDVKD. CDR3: CATSDWDAGDVLTF. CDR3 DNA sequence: TGTGCCACCAGTGATTGGGACGCCGGGGACGTCCTGACTTTC.

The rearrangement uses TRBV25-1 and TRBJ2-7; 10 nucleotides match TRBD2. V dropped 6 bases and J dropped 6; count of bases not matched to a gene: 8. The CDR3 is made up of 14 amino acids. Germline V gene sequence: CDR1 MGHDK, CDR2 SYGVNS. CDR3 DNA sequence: TGTGCCAGCAGGGACTCCCGACTAGCGGGCGAGCAGTACTTC. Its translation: CASRDSRLAGEQYF.

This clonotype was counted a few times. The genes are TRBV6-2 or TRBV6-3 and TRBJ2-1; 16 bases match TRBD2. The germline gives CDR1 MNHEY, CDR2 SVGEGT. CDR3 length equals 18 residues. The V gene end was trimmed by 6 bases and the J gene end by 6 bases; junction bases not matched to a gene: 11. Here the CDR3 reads CASSSGLAGGRRGNEQFF. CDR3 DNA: TGTGCCAGCAGCTCGGGACTAGCGGGAGGGCGGCGCGGCAATGAGCAGTTCTTC.

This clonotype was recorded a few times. CDR3 in DNA: TGTGCCAGCAGTTTGCTAGCGGGAGAGGATCAGACCCAGTACTTC. Translated, it gives CASSLLAGEDQTQYF. The V gene is TRBV28, the J gene TRBJ2-5, with 10 nucleotides matching TRBD2. The CDR3 sequence is 15 residues long. Germline loops: CDR1 MDHEN, CDR2 SYDVKM. The V and J ends lost 3 bases and 6 bases, in that order; junction bases with no gene match: 7. Full variable domain (remainder filled in from reference TRBV28 and TRBJ2-5): DVKVTQSSRYLVKRTGEKVFLECVQDMDHENMFWYRQDPGLGLRLIYFSYDVKMKEKGDIPEGYSVSREKKERFSLILESASTNQTSMYLCASSLLAGEDQTQYFGPGTRLLVL.

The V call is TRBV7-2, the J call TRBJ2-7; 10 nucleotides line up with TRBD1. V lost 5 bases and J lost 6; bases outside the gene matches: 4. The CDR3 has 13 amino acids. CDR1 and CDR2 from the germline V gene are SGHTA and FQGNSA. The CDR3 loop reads CASSKDRGREQYV. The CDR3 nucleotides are TGTGCCAGCAGCAAAGACAGGGGGCGCGAGCAGTACGTC.

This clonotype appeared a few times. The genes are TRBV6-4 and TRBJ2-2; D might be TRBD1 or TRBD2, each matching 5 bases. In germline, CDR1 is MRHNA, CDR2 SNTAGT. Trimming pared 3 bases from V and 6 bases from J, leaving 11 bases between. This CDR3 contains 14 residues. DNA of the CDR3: TGTGCCAGCAGTGAAACTAGAGGGGCCGGGGAGCTGTTTTTT. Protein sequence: CASSETRGAGELFF.

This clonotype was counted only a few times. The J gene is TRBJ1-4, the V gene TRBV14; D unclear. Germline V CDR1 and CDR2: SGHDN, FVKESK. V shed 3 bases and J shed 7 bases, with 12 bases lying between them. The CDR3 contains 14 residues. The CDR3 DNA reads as TGTGCCAGCAGCCACAACGGGGTCTTTGAAAAACTGTTTTTT. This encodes CASSHNGVFEKLFF.

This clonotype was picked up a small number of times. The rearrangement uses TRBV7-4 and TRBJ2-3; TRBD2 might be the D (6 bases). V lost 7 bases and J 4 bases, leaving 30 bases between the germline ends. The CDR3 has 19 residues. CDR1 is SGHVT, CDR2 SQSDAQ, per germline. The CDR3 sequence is CASTTARGNYNLWADTQYF. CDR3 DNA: TGTGCCAGCACTACCGCCCGGGGGAATTACAACCTCTGGGCAGATACGCAGTATTTT.

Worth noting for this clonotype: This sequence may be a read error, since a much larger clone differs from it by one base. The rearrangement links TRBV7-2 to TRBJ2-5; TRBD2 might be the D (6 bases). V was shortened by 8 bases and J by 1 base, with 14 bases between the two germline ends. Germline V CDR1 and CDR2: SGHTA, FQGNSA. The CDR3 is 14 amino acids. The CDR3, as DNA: TGTGCCAGCGGCTGGGCGGGGCCCCAAGAGACCCAGTACTTC. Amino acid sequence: CASGWAGPQETQYF.

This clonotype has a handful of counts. CDR3 in DNA: TGTGCCAGCAGCCCACGGGAAGCCGGGGAGCTGTTTTTT. Its protein is CASSPREAGELFF. The chain uses TRBV7-2 and TRBJ2-2; D possibly corresponds to TRBD2 (5 bases). CDR1 and CDR2 from the germline V gene are SGHTA and FQGNSA. CDR3 size: 13 residues. V was cut by 5 bases and J by 6 bases, with 10 bases left in between.